This TCR beta chain was captured in a study of shared clonotypes between healthy human individuals. Overall study results and limits: Some naive CD4 clonotypes, around 5%, turned up in common across a handful of donors. Exclusively blood specimens were collected; tissue repertoires likely differ.

Looked up from germline, CDR1 is SNHLY and CDR2 is FYNNEI. The V end was cut by 3 bases, the J end by 4 bases, with 10 bases between. CDR3 length: 14 residues. CD45RO-negative, CCR7-positively selected cells formed the naive CD8 fraction, excluding terminally differentiated effector memory CD45RA+ cells. In regard to this clone: Its antigen is unidentified.

Method: immunoSEQ multiplex PCR; TCRdb's copy keeps in-frame clones and lacks some. This table has roughly 600,000 clones, roughly 98% appearing once. Specimen: naive CD8+ T cells sorted from blood. The sequence came from a man younger than 40 in good health. V gene TRBV2 combines with J gene TRBJ1-5; D possibly corresponds to TRBD1 (5 bases). In DNA form, the CDR3 reads TGTGCCAGCAGTGACAGGGTAGGGAATCAGCCCCAGCATTTT. Encoded protein: CASSDRVGNQPQHF.